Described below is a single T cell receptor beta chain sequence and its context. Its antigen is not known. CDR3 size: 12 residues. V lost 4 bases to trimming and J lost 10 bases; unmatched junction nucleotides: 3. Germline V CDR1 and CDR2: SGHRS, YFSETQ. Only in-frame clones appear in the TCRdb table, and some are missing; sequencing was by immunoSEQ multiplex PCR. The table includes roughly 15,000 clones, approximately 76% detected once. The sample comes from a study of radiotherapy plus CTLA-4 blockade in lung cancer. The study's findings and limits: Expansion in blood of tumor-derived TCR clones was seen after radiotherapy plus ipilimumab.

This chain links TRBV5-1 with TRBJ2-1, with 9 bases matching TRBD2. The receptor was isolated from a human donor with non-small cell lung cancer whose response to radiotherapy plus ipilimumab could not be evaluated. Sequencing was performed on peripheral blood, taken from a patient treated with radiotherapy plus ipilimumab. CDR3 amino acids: CASSPGLAEQFF. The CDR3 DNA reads TGCGCCAGCAGCCCCGGACTAGCGGAGCAGTTCTTC.